The 13 T cell receptor beta chains in this list originate from one sample, sequenced in a study of cytomegalovirus exposure and HLA in healthy donors. PCR primers comprised 60 Vbeta and 13 Jbeta primers. Profiling relied on immunoSEQ multiplex PCR, and the TCRdb table lists in-frame clones only, not all of them. Its clone listing holds around 74,000 clones. Material for sequencing was PBMCs. The receptors were gathered from a man between 50 and 59 years old in good health and CMV-seropositive.

The chain carries TRBV6-5 and TRBJ2-4, with D possibly being TRBD2 (5 bases). This CDR3 comprises 13 residues. Looked up from germline, CDR1 is MNHEY and CDR2 is SVGAGI. V was clipped by 4 bases and J by 7 bases, with 11 bases between them. The CDR3 region is CASSFRGGNIQYF. The CDR3 nucleotides are TGTGCCAGCAGTTTTCGGGGTGGGAACATTCAGTACTTC.

The genes are TRBV18 and TRBJ1-1, with a weak D call TRBD1 (5 bases). Trimming shortened V by 3 bases and J by 12 bases, and 17 bases separated the two germline ends. The CDR3 loop spans 13 amino acids. Germline V lookup: CDR1 KGHSH, CDR2 LQKENI. The CDR3 DNA is TGTGCCAGCTCACCCCTCGACGGGGACTTAACTTTCTTT. Its translation: CASSPLDGDLTFF.

V usage is TRBV5-4 and J usage is TRBJ1-1, with a possible D match to TRBD1 (5 bases). The CDR3 is 14 residues long. Germline CDR1 SGHNT, CDR2 YYREEE (reference sequence). Trimming pared 0 bases from V and 4 bases from J, leaving 10 bases between. The chain's CDR3 is CASSLDQGSTEAFF. CDR3 nucleotides: TGTGCCAGCAGCTTGGACCAGGGAAGCACTGAAGCTTTCTTT.

V is TRBV5-1 and J is TRBJ1-2; D not certain. V gave up 0 bases and J gave up 7 bases, with 4 bases separating them. Germline loops: CDR1 SGHRS, CDR2 YFSETQ. CDR3 length: 11 amino acids. CDR3 DNA sequence: TGCGCCAGCAGCTTGGCAGGTGGCTACACCTTC. It specifies CASSLAGGYTF. The whole variable domain, filled in from reference TRBV5-1 and TRBJ1-2, reads KAGVTQTPRYLIKTRGQQVTLSCSPISGHRSVSWYQQTPGQGLQFLFEYFSETQRNKGNFPGRFSGRQFSNSRSEMNVSTLELGDSALYLCASSLAGGYTFGSGTRLTVV.

This chain joins TRBV6-5 and TRBJ1-5, with D tentatively TRBD1 (5 bases). From germline, CDR1 is MNHEY and CDR2 SVGAGI. V was pared by 6 bases and J by 7 bases, with 19 bases between. The CDR3 consists of 15 residues. Here the CDR3 reads CASSSDSLGSQPQHF. DNA of the CDR3: TGTGCCAGCAGCTCCGACAGCCTGGGTAGCCAGCCCCAGCATTTT.

This chain links TRBV18 with TRBJ1-2; possible D gene TRBD1, 6 bases. The length of the CDR3 is 17 residues. Trimming pared 3 bases from V and 0 bases from J, leaving 17 bases between. Germline loops: CDR1 KGHSH, CDR2 LQKENI. As DNA, the CDR3 is TGTGCCAGCTCACCGGACAGAGATGCTCAAGCTAACTATGGCTACACCTTC. Amino acid sequence: CASSPDRDAQANYGYTF.

The chain recombines TRBV2 with TRBJ1-6; a weak D match, TRBD1 (6 bases). From germline, CDR1 is SNHLY and CDR2 FYNNEI. Between the trimmed V and J ends, which lost 8 bases and 0 bases, there was a span of 14 bases. This CDR3 is 16 amino acids long. The CDR3 nucleotides read TGTGCCAGCGGGAGGGGGACAAGCTCCTATAATTCACCCCTCCACTTT. Encoded protein: CASGRGTSSYNSPLHF.

The gene calls are TRBV6-1 and TRBJ2-3; 8 nucleotides line up with TRBD2. Germline V gene lookup returns CDR1 MNHNS and CDR2 SASEGT. After removal of 4 bases from V and 2 bases from J, the junction contained 11 bases not matched to a gene. There are 17 residues in the CDR3. CDR3 DNA sequence: TGTGCCAGCAGTGGGGCTGTGACTAGCGTTTTCACAGATACGCAGTATTTT. Encoded protein: CASSGAVTSVFTDTQYF.

The chain has TRBV30 and TRBJ2-2, with D possibly being TRBD2 (6 bases). This CDR3 region has 13 residues. The germline gives CDR1 GTSNPN, CDR2 SVGIG (reference sequence). Trimming took 0 bases from V and 4 from J, leaving 6 bases between them. As DNA, the CDR3 is TGTGCCTGGAGTGTGACTAGCACCGGGGAGCTGTTTTTT. Translated: CAWSVTSTGELFF.

This rearrangement joins TRBV7-3 to TRBJ2-1; 16 nucleotides agree with TRBD2. The ends lost 5 bases at V and 8 bases at J; junction bases unmatched: 3. Germline V CDR1 and CDR2: SGHTA, FQGTGA. This CDR3 is 15 amino acids long. Here the CDR3 DNA reads TGTGCCAGCAGCCGGGGACTAGCGGGGGGGCATGAGCAGTTCTTC. Protein product: CASSRGLAGGHEQFF.

This CDR3 reads CASSTPGSANQPQHF. Written as DNA, the CDR3 is TGTGCCAGCAGTACCCCCGGGTCGGCCAATCAGCCCCAGCATTTT. V usage is TRBV27 and J usage is TRBJ1-5; unclear D gene. This CDR3 contains 15 residues. Germline V gene lookup returns CDR1 MNHEY and CDR2 SMNVEV (reference sequence). Deletions cut 5 bases from V and 3 bases from J, with 14 bases between.

J is TRBJ2-2 and V is TRBV6-1; 7 bases are a match to TRBD1. Germline CDR1 reads MNHNS; CDR2 reads SASEGT. V was clipped by 6 bases and J by 4 bases; unmatched bases: 8. The CDR3 sequence is 15 residues long. The CDR3 DNA sequence: TGTGCCAGCAGAGTCGGGACAGCCGGCACCGGGGAGCTGTTTTTT. This encodes CASRVGTAGTGELFF.

The chain is built from TRBV27 and TRBJ1-2, with TRBD1 identical over 7 bases. Germline-derived CDR1 and CDR2 are MNHEY and SMNVEV (reference sequence). This CDR3 is 13 amino acids long. V trimming: 8 bases; J trimming: 0 bases; junction bases outside the gene matches: 3. The CDR3 region is CASRTGTNYGYTF. In DNA form, the CDR3 reads TGTGCCAGCCGGACAGGAACTAACTATGGCTACACCTTC.